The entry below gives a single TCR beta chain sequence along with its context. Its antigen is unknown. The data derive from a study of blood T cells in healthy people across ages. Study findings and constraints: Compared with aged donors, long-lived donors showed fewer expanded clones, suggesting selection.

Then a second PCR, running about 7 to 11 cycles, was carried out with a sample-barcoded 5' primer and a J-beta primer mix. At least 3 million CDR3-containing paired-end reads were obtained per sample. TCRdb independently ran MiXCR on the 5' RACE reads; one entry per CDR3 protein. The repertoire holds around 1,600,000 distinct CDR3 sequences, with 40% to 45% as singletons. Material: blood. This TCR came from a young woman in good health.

The CDR3 here is CASTSSRREQYF. DNA for the CDR3: TGTGCCAGCACCTCATCTCGGAGAGAGCAGTACTTC. This chain links TRBV28 with TRBJ2-7; no reliable D call. The CDR3 loop spans 12 amino acids. Trimming removed 7 bases at V and 7 bases at J, with 14 bases between. Germline values: CDR1 MDHEN, CDR2 SYDVKM. Full variable domain (outside the CDR3, taken from reference TRBV28 and TRBJ2-7): DVKVTQSSRYLVKRTGEKVFLECVQDMDHENMFWYRQDPGLGLRLIYFSYDVKMKEKGDIPEGYSVSREKKERFSLILESASTNQTSMYLCASTSSRREQYFGPGTRLTVT.